The sample holds a few counts of the clone carrying this TCR beta chain. What it binds is not known. The data are from a study of STAT5B mutations in CD4+ large granular lymphocyte leukemia. Study outcomes and limitations: TRBV06-family usage was enriched in top patient clones (8/27) versus controls (2/35).

Only in-frame clones appear in the TCRdb table, and some are missing; sequencing was by immunoSEQ multiplex PCR. The table lists about 30,000 clones, 71% of them singletons. V was clipped by 3 bases and J by 2 bases, with 25 bases between them. CDR3 length equals 18 residues. Germline V gene lookup returns CDR1 GTSNPN and CDR2 SVGIG (reference sequence). The source of this sequence is a human donor in good health. The specimen sequenced was CD4+ T cells from blood buffy coats. V and J are TRBV30 and TRBJ1-2; D might be TRBD1 (6 bases). The CDR3 reads CAWSATGTLARLNYGYTF. Written as DNA, the CDR3 is TGTGCCTGGAGCGCTACCGGGACACTCGCCCGGCTAAACTATGGCTACACCTTC.